The entry that follows covers one T cell receptor (beta chain) sequence. The antigen remains undetermined. The data were taken from a study of OX40 agonist ivuxolimab in advanced cancers. Study-level information: Hepatocellular carcinoma, melanoma, renal cell or head and neck cancer occurred in dose-escalation patients. Three patients, one with hepatocellular carcinoma and two with cutaneous melanoma, achieved partial responses.

Germline-derived CDR1 and CDR2 are MNHEY and SVGAGI. CDR3 size: 15 residues. The V end lost 3 bases, the J end lost 0 bases, and 9 bases lay between the germline ends. Study-wide points: Partial responders receiving 0.1-3.0 mg/kg showed among the lowest clonal expansion. Average numbers of expanded clones were greater in CD8+ T cells than in CD4+.

Sequenced by immunoSEQ multiplex PCR; TCRdb stores in-frame clones only, minus some. In the table there are roughly 65,000 clones, around 90% of which are singletons. The chain combines TRBV6-5 with TRBJ2-1; D is unresolved. The sample consisted of CD4+ or CD8+ T cells sorted from blood, taken in a trial of the OX40 agonist ivuxolimab. The TCR was taken from an adult with an advanced solid tumor such as melanoma, head and neck, liver or kidney cancer. The CDR3 DNA is TGTGCCAGCAGTTATAGACTCCGCTCCTACAATGAGCAGTTCTTC. It encodes CASSYRLRSYNEQFF.